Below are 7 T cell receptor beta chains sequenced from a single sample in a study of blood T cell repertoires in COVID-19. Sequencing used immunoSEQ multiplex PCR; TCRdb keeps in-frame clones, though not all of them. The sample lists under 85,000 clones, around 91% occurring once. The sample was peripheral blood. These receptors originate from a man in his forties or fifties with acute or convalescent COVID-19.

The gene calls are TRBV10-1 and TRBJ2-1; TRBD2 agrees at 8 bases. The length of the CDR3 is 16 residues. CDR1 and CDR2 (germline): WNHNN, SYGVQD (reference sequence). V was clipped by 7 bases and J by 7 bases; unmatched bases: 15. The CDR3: CASTILRGLGENEQFF. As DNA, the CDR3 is TGCGCCAGCACTATCCTCCGGGGACTAGGGGAAAATGAGCAGTTCTTC.

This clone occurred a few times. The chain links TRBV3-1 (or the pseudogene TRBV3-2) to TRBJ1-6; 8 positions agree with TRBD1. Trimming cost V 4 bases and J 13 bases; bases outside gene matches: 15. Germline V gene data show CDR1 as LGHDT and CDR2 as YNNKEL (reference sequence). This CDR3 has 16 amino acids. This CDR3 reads CASSPSQDRAFPPLHF. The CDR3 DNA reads TGTGCCAGCAGCCCCAGCCAGGACAGGGCCTTCCCTCCCCTCCACTTT.

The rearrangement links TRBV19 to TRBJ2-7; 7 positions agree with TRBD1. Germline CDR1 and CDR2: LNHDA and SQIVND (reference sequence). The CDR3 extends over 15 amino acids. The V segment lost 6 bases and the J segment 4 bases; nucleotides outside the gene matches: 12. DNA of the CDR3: TGTGCCAGTAGCCGGAGGTGGGACAGTTATTACGAGCAGTACTTC. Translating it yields CASSRRWDSYYEQYF.

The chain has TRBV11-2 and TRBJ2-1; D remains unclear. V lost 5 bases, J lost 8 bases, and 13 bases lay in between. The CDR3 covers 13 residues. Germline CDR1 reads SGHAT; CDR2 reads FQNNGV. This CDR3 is CASSPSYSHEQFF. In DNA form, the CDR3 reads TGTGCCAGCAGCCCCAGTTACAGCCATGAGCAGTTCTTC.

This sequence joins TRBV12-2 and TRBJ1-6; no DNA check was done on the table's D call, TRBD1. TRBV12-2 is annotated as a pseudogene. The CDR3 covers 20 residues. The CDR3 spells CASRPALTFRGIVHNSPLHF. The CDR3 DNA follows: TGTGCAAGTCGCCCAGCTCTTACTTTCAGGGGTATAGTTCATAATTCACCCCTCCACTTT.

This CDR3 reads CASSLLAGAPTDTQYF. In nucleotides, the CDR3 is TGTGCCAGCAGCTTGCTAGCGGGAGCACCCACAGATACGCAGTATTTT. This sequence joins TRBV7-6 and TRBJ2-3, with TRBD2 matching 10 bases. Germline assignment: CDR1 SGHVS and CDR2 FNYEAQ. This CDR3 contains 16 residues. Trimming removed 3 bases from V and 2 bases from J; junction bases left unmatched: 5.

CDR3 sequence reads: CAISVNGYEQYF. The CDR3, as DNA: TGTGCCATCAGTGTCAACGGCTACGAGCAGTACTTC. The chain recombines TRBV10-3 with TRBJ2-7; no definite D call. The CDR3 runs 12 residues. CDR1 and CDR2 (germline): ENHRY, SYGVKD. V was trimmed by 4 bases and J by 3 bases, leaving 7 bases between them.